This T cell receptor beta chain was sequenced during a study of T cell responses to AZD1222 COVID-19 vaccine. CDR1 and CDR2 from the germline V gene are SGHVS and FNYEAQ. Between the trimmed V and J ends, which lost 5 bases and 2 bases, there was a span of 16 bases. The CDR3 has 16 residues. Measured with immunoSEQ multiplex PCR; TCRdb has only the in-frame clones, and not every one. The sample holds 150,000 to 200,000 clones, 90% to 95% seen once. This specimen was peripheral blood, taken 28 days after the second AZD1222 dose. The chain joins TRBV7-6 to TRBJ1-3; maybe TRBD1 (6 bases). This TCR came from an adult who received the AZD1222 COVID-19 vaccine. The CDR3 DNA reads TGTGCCAGCAGCCCCTCCCGGGGGGCTCCTGGAAACACCATATATTTT. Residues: CASSPSRGAPGNTIYF.